Listed below are T cell receptor beta chains from one sample, sequenced in a study of early T cells in non-severe SARS-CoV-2 infection. TCRdb independently ran MiXCR on the 5' RACE reads; one entry per CDR3 protein. The data contain around 44,000 distinct CDR3 sequences, around 6.1% of them singletons. The material sequenced was whole blood, taken at baseline. The receptors were gathered from an adult who was a healthcare worker with PCR-confirmed SARS-CoV-2 infection or an uninfected control (not recorded which). CDR3s include the opening cysteine and the closing phenylalanine or tryptophan. The order of the fields is J gene, clone size, D gene, V gene, CDR3 DNA, CDR3 protein. The D gene is left open where the match is weak. Part of the rows lack a size; the others show once, few, many or a class for expanded clones.

j_call: TRBJ1-2
clone_size: many
d_call: NA
v_call: TRBV3-1
cdr3_nt: TGTGCCAGCAGCCAAGGCCCGGGGCTCTATGGCTACACCTTC
cdr3_aa: CASSQGPGLYGYTF

j_call: TRBJ1-5
clone_size: NA
d_call: NA
v_call: TRBV5-6
cdr3_nt: TGTGCCAGCAGCTTGGCCCCCAGCGGCAATCAGCCCCAGCATTTT
cdr3_aa: CASSLAPSGNQPQHF

j_call: TRBJ1-2
clone_size: NA
d_call: NA
v_call: TRBV7-2
cdr3_nt: TGTGCCAGCAGCTTACTCACCGCTGGGGGCTACACCTTC
cdr3_aa: CASSLLTAGGYTF

j_call: TRBJ2-1
clone_size: NA
d_call: NA
v_call: TRBV19
cdr3_nt: TGTGCCAGTAGTATCCAGAGCGCTTACAATGAGCAGTTCTTC
cdr3_aa: CASSIQSAYNEQFF

j_call: TRBJ2-5
clone_size: many
d_call: NA
v_call: TRBV27
cdr3_nt: TGTGCCAGCAGTTATAGACGCAACCAAGAGACCCAGTACTTC
cdr3_aa: CASSYRRNQETQYF

j_call: TRBJ1-5
clone_size: many
d_call: NA
v_call: TRBV4-1
cdr3_nt: TGCGCCAGCAGCCAAGGTCCGGGTAAACAGCCCCAGCATTTT
cdr3_aa: CASSQGPGKQPQHF

j_call: TRBJ2-3
clone_size: many
d_call: TRBD1
v_call: TRBV6-1
cdr3_nt: TGTGCCAGCGGAAGGGACAGGGTTGCAAATACGCAGTATTTT
cdr3_aa: CASGRDRVANTQYF

j_call: TRBJ1-2
clone_size: NA
d_call: TRBD1
v_call: TRBV24-1
cdr3_nt: TGTGCCACCAGTGACGTACAGGGGGGTTATGGCTACACCTTC
cdr3_aa: CATSDVQGGYGYTF

j_call: TRBJ2-1
clone_size: few
d_call: NA
v_call: TRBV13
cdr3_nt: TGTGCCAGCAGCTTAAGCGACATTTACAATGAGCAGTTCTTC
cdr3_aa: CASSLSDIYNEQFF

j_call: TRBJ2-6
clone_size: many
d_call: NA
v_call: TRBV20-1
cdr3_nt: TGCAGTGCGGATGAGGGAGCCCCCTCTGGGGCCAACGTCCTGACTTTC
cdr3_aa: CSADEGAPSGANVLTF

j_call: TRBJ2-7
clone_size: many
d_call: TRBD2
v_call: TRBV6-5
cdr3_nt: TGTGCCAGCAGAACGCCAGGGAGGGACGAGCAGTACTTC
cdr3_aa: CASRTPGRDEQYF

j_call: TRBJ2-7
clone_size: many
d_call: TRBD1
v_call: TRBV6-2/TRBV6-3
cdr3_nt: TGTGCCAGCACCGATGACAGGGGTCATCCCTACGAGCAGTACTTC
cdr3_aa: CASTDDRGHPYEQYF

j_call: TRBJ2-7
clone_size: many
d_call: TRBD1
v_call: TRBV18
cdr3_nt: TGTGCCAGCGCTACCGGGACAGGGGGTGACGAGCAGTACTTC
cdr3_aa: CASATGTGGDEQYF

j_call: TRBJ1-2
clone_size: NA
d_call: TRBD1
v_call: TRBV6-4
cdr3_nt: TGTGCCAGCAGTGACTCAGGGGGCCCAGTTGATGGCTACACCTTC
cdr3_aa: CASSDSGGPVDGYTF

j_call: TRBJ1-5
clone_size: many
d_call: NA
v_call: TRBV6-2/TRBV6-3
cdr3_nt: TGTGCCACCCTCTCGGCCGGTTCTGGTGAGCCCCAGCATTTT
cdr3_aa: CATLSAGSGEPQHF

j_call: TRBJ2-1
clone_size: many
d_call: NA
v_call: TRBV15
cdr3_nt: TGTGCCACCAGCAGAGATCGGAGTCCGTCGGGCAATGAGCAGTTCTTC
cdr3_aa: CATSRDRSPSGNEQFF

j_call: TRBJ2-7
clone_size: many
d_call: NA
v_call: TRBV4-1
cdr3_nt: TGCGCCAGCAGCCAAGAACCTGGCGGGGCCTCGGGCTACGAGCAGTACTTC
cdr3_aa: CASSQEPGGASGYEQYF

j_call: TRBJ1-4
clone_size: few
d_call: NA
v_call: TRBV15
cdr3_nt: TGTGCCACCAGCAGGGGCAGGGAAAATGAAAAACTGTTTTTT
cdr3_aa: CATSRGRENEKLFF

j_call: TRBJ1-1
clone_size: NA
d_call: NA
v_call: TRBV7-2
cdr3_nt: TGTGCCAGCAGCTTTAAGGCTAACACTGAAGCTTTCTTT
cdr3_aa: CASSFKANTEAFF

j_call: TRBJ2-3
clone_size: few
d_call: NA
v_call: TRBV12-3/TRBV12-4
cdr3_nt: TGTGCCAGCGCAAGGTCCGATACGCAGTATTTT
cdr3_aa: CASARSDTQYF

j_call: TRBJ2-5
clone_size: many
d_call: TRBD2
v_call: TRBV6-6
cdr3_nt: TGTGCCAGCAGAGGACTAGCGGGCGTAGAGACCCAGTACTTC
cdr3_aa: CASRGLAGVETQYF

j_call: TRBJ2-2
clone_size: few
d_call: NA
v_call: TRBV11-1
cdr3_nt: TGTGCCAGCAGCCTCTCATACACCGGGGAGCTGTTTTTT
cdr3_aa: CASSLSYTGELFF

j_call: TRBJ1-4
clone_size: many
d_call: TRBD1
v_call: TRBV6-6
cdr3_nt: TGTGCCAGCAGTTCCTCAGGACAGGGTGAAAAACTGTTTTTT
cdr3_aa: CASSSSGQGEKLFF

j_call: TRBJ2-1
clone_size: once
d_call: TRBD2
v_call: TRBV7-3
cdr3_nt: TGTGCCAGCAGCTTACTAGCGGGAGTTTCCGATGAGCAGTTCTTC
cdr3_aa: CASSLLAGVSDEQFF

j_call: TRBJ2-3
clone_size: many
d_call: TRBD2
v_call: TRBV28
cdr3_nt: TGTGCCAGCAGCTTCCGTGGGGGGGGGAACCCCACAGATACGCAGTATTTT
cdr3_aa: CASSFRGGGNPTDTQYF

j_call: TRBJ2-2
clone_size: NA
d_call: TRBD2
v_call: TRBV7-9
cdr3_nt: TGTGCCAGCAGCTTTGAACTAGCGGGGGGACCGGACAGGGAGCTGTTTTTT
cdr3_aa: CASSFELAGGPDRELFF

j_call: TRBJ2-5
clone_size: few
d_call: NA
v_call: TRBV5-6
cdr3_nt: TGTGCCAGCAGCTTCGGTTACTCGGGGGGCCTGGAGACCCAGTACTTC
cdr3_aa: CASSFGYSGGLETQYF

j_call: TRBJ2-7
clone_size: few
d_call: NA
v_call: TRBV11-2
cdr3_nt: TGTGCCAGCAGCTTAGATGGTATCACAGGGATCTCCTACCCCTACGAGCAGTACTTC
cdr3_aa: CASSLDGITGISYPYEQYF

j_call: TRBJ2-5
clone_size: NA
d_call: NA
v_call: TRBV5-6
cdr3_nt: TGTGCCAGCGACTCTCAAACCGGGATAATGGGGATGGGGACCCAGTACTTC
cdr3_aa: CASDSQTGIMGMGTQYF

j_call: TRBJ1-1
clone_size: many
d_call: NA
v_call: TRBV9
cdr3_nt: TGTGCCAGCAGCGTAGCTGGTGAAGCTTTCTTT
cdr3_aa: CASSVAGEAFF

j_call: TRBJ2-3
clone_size: NA
d_call: TRBD1
v_call: TRBV18
cdr3_nt: TGTGCCAGCTCATCCTCGACAGGGGGCAAAGATACGCAGTATTTT
cdr3_aa: CASSSSTGGKDTQYF

j_call: TRBJ1-2
clone_size: few
d_call: NA
v_call: TRBV12-3/TRBV12-4
cdr3_nt: TGTGCCAGCAGTTTTAGGGTTTGGAACTATGGCTACACCTTC
cdr3_aa: CASSFRVWNYGYTF

j_call: TRBJ1-6
clone_size: few
d_call: NA
v_call: TRBV7-2
cdr3_nt: TGTGCCAGCAGCTTAGTGGGGTCTGGGTCACCCCTCCACTTT
cdr3_aa: CASSLVGSGSPLHF

j_call: TRBJ2-2
clone_size: many
d_call: NA
v_call: TRBV18
cdr3_nt: TGTGCCAGCTCACCTTCGACAGGGAACACCGGGGAGCTGTTTTTT
cdr3_aa: CASSPSTGNTGELFF